The 18 T cell receptor beta chains below were found in one sample sequenced in a study of beta chain features in type 1 diabetes. Study-wide points: Shortening that was moderate but significant affected the TCRB CDR3s of Type 1 diabetes patients in all four CD4+ subsets.

No antigen has been assigned to these receptors. Expressed TCRB transcripts were sequenced because the entire RNA isolate underwent reverse transcription. The data were produced by immunoSEQ multiplex PCR, yet TCRdb's version contains in-frame clones alone and is incomplete. The sample yields roughly 180,000 clones, roughly 7.1% seen once. The source material was central memory CD4+ T cells from blood. These receptors originate from a woman aged 40 to 50 with type 1 diabetes.

The genes are TRBV4-1 and TRBJ2-3; D gene uncertain. Germline CDR1 is MGHRA and CDR2 is YSYEKL. V was pared by 4 bases and J by 3 bases, with 20 bases between. This CDR3 is built from 17 residues. The CDR3 region is CASSLLIAPEATDTQYF. The CDR3 nucleotides read TGCGCCAGCAGCCTCCTCATTGCTCCCGAGGCGACAGATACGCAGTATTTT.

This clone was seen ten or more times. Other DNA sequences of this sample code for an identical CDR3. V is TRBV7-9 and J is TRBJ2-1; 12 bases map to TRBD2. Germline V CDR1 and CDR2: SEHNR, FQNEAQ (reference sequence). The V gene end was trimmed by 1 base and the J gene end by 5 bases; junction bases not matched to a gene: 0. The CDR3 sequence is 15 residues long. CDR3 residues: CASSLGTSGDNEQFF. The CDR3 DNA follows: TGTGCCAGCAGCTTAGGGACTAGCGGGGACAATGAGCAGTTCTTC.

The chain links TRBV5-1 to TRBJ1-1; TRBD1 agrees at 9 bases. Germline CDR1 and CDR2: SGHRS and YFSETQ. The CDR3 consists of 15 residues. V was clipped by 0 bases and J by 6 bases; unmatched bases: 6. The CDR3 spells CASSLEDRGFPEAFF. The CDR3 DNA follows: TGCGCCAGCAGCTTGGAGGACAGGGGATTTCCTGAAGCTTTCTTT.

This clone occurred many times. Other DNA sequences in this specimen translate into the identical CDR3. The chain combines TRBV5-1 with TRBJ2-6; 12 nucleotides match TRBD1. V gave up 4 bases and J gave up 1 base; unmatched junction bases: 6. The CDR3 spans 18 residues. CDR1 and CDR2 (germline): SGHRS, YFSETQ. In DNA, the CDR3 is TGCGCCAGCAGCCAAGGGACAGGGGGCTCGTCTGGGGCCAACGTCCTGACTTTC. It is translated as CASSQGTGGSSGANVLTF. The full variable domain, rest sourced from reference TRBV5-1 and TRBJ2-6, is KAGVTQTPRYLIKTRGQQVTLSCSPISGHRSVSWYQQTPGQGLQFLFEYFSETQRNKGNFPGRFSGRQFSNSRSEMNVSTLELGDSALYLCASSQGTGGSSGANVLTFGAGSRLTVL.

The chain is built from TRBV27 and TRBJ2-6; 7 nucleotides align to TRBD1. The J segment lost 0 bases and the V segment lost 5 bases, leaving 7 bases of the junction unmatched. This CDR3 comprises 17 residues. Germline V gives CDR1 MNHEY, CDR2 SMNVEV (reference sequence). Here the CDR3 reads CASSRQGVSSGANVLTF. As DNA, the CDR3 is TGTGCCAGCAGTCGGCAGGGGGTTAGCTCTGGGGCCAACGTCCTGACTTTC.

This clone was seen more than once but under ten times. The gene calls are TRBV7-6 and TRBJ1-1; 7 bases map to TRBD1. With 5 bases clipped from V and 4 bases from J, the junction kept 7 bases outside the gene matches. CDR1 and CDR2 from the germline V gene are SGHVS and FNYEAQ. This CDR3 has 14 amino acids. The CDR3 spells CASSIRQGATEAFF. CDR3 nucleotide sequence: TGTGCCAGCAGCATAAGACAGGGAGCCACTGAAGCTTTCTTT.

This clone was picked up a small number of times. The rearrangement uses TRBV6-5 and TRBJ2-5; TRBD2 might be the D (6 bases). Trimming left V 0 bases short and J 4 bases short, with 15 bases between. CDR3 length: 16 amino acids. Germline V lookup: CDR1 MNHEY, CDR2 SVGAGI. In DNA form, the CDR3 reads TGTGCCAGCAGTTACTCGGCAACGTTGGGGGGAGAGACCCAGTACTTC. Residues: CASSYSATLGGETQYF.

The chain is built from TRBV7-2 and TRBJ2-7, with TRBD1 matching 8 bases. This CDR3 contains 18 residues. Germline V gives CDR1 SGHTA, CDR2 FQGNSA. V was clipped by 4 bases and J by 3 bases; unmatched bases: 17. Written as DNA, the CDR3 is TGTGCCAGCAGCTCCCCGGGACAGGATGCACGAGGTCACTACGAGCAGTACTTC. Translated, it gives CASSSPGQDARGHYEQYF.

This clone was picked up a small number of times. This chain joins TRBV28 and TRBJ2-7; TRBD1 agrees at 7 bases. The junction had 10 bases not matched to a gene; V was cut back by 5 bases and J by 0 bases. The CDR3 contains 16 residues. Germline CDR1 and CDR2: MDHEN and SYDVKM. The CDR3 nucleotides read TGTGCCAGCAGTCGAGACACAGGGACAGCCTCCTACGAGCAGTACTTC. This codes for CASSRDTGTASYEQYF.

The V and J genes are TRBV11-3 and TRBJ2-1; D is uncertain. Germline CDR1 and CDR2: SGHNT and YENEEA. The CDR3 has 14 residues. V lost 5 bases and J 0 bases, leaving 8 bases between the germline ends. The CDR3 coding sequence is TGTGCCAGCAGCCCTGAGAACTCCTACAATGAGCAGTTCTTC. Translation: CASSPENSYNEQFF.

V is TRBV6-5 and J is TRBJ2-7, with D possibly TRBD1 on 6 matching bases. The V and J ends lost 2 bases and 5 bases respectively, with 13 bases between them. CDR3 length equals 14 residues. CDR1 is MNHEY, CDR2 SVGAGI, per germline. The CDR3 protein is CASSYGQGMNEQYF. The DNA for the CDR3 is TGTGCCAGCAGTTACGGGCAGGGGATGAACGAGCAGTACTTC.

This clone was detected only a few times. The gene calls are TRBV7-3 and TRBJ2-5, with D uncertain. Germline CDR1 SGHTA, CDR2 FQGTGA. CDR3 size: 13 residues. Trimming removed 5 bases from V and 4 bases from J, with 11 bases in between. CDR3 residues: CASSPNPGETQYF. CDR3 DNA sequence: TGTGCCAGCAGCCCCAACCCGGGAGAGACCCAGTACTTC. The complete variable domain, with remaining parts taken from reference TRBV7-3 and TRBJ2-5, reads GAGVSQTPSNKVTEKGKYVELRCDPISGHTALYWYRQSLGQGPEFLIYFQGTGAADDSGLPNDRFFAVRPEGSVSTLKIQRTERGDSAVYLCASSPNPGETQYFGPGTRLLVL.

This chain connects TRBV27 to TRBJ2-7; D is unclear. Between the trimmed V and J ends, which lost 5 bases and 0 bases, there was a span of 11 bases. Germline lookup yields CDR1 MNHEY and CDR2 SMNVEV (reference sequence). The CDR3 length is 14 residues. The CDR3 sequence: CASSRDHSSYEQYF. The CDR3 bases are TGTGCCAGCAGTCGAGATCACAGCTCCTACGAGCAGTACTTC.

This clone was seen only a few times. The J gene is TRBJ1-1, the V gene TRBV5-1; D is possibly TRBD1 (5 bases). CDR1 is SGHRS, CDR2 YFSETQ, per germline. This CDR3 is 12 amino acids long. V was trimmed by 0 bases and J by 7 bases, leaving 7 bases between them. The CDR3 nucleotides read TGCGCCAGCAGCTTGGAGCAGGGTGAAGCTTTCTTT. Amino acid sequence: CASSLEQGEAFF.

This chain joins TRBV6-1 and TRBJ1-2; D uncertain. Germline V CDR1 and CDR2: MNHNS, SASEGT. The ends were cut back, 1 base at V and 5 bases at J, with 8 bases in the middle. The CDR3 is made up of 13 amino acids. CDR3 protein: CASSEGADYGYTF. The CDR3 nucleotides are TGTGCCAGCAGTGAAGGGGCCGATTATGGCTACACCTTC.

The V and J genes are TRBV9 and TRBJ1-2; D call uncertain. Germline CDR1 is SGDLS and CDR2 is YYNGEE. Trimming took off 0 bases at V and 5 bases at J, with 8 bases between the two ends. The CDR3 has 13 amino acids. This CDR3 reads CASSVDQNYGYTF. The CDR3 bases are TGTGCCAGCAGCGTAGACCAGAATTATGGCTACACCTTC.

This clone was counted a few times. The chain recombines TRBV28 with TRBJ1-1; a possible D gene is TRBD1 (6 bases). There are 15 residues in the CDR3. Trimming shortened V by 4 bases and J by 4 bases, and 16 bases separated the two germline ends. CDR1 is MDHEN and CDR2 is SYDVKM in the germline V gene. The CDR3 coding sequence is TGTGCCAGCAGTTCGTTGACAGGTTGGTCCACTGAAGCTTTCTTT. As protein: CASSSLTGWSTEAFF.

This clone has a handful of counts. The CDR3 reads CAWSSLGTGDEKLFF. Here the CDR3 DNA reads TGTGCCTGGAGTTCCCTTGGGACAGGGGATGAAAAACTGTTTTTT. The J gene is TRBJ1-4, the V gene TRBV30, with 10 bases that match TRBD1. Germline assignment: CDR1 GTSNPN and CDR2 SVGIG (reference sequence). The CDR3 totals 15 residues. V lost 2 bases and J lost 6; bases outside the gene matches: 6.